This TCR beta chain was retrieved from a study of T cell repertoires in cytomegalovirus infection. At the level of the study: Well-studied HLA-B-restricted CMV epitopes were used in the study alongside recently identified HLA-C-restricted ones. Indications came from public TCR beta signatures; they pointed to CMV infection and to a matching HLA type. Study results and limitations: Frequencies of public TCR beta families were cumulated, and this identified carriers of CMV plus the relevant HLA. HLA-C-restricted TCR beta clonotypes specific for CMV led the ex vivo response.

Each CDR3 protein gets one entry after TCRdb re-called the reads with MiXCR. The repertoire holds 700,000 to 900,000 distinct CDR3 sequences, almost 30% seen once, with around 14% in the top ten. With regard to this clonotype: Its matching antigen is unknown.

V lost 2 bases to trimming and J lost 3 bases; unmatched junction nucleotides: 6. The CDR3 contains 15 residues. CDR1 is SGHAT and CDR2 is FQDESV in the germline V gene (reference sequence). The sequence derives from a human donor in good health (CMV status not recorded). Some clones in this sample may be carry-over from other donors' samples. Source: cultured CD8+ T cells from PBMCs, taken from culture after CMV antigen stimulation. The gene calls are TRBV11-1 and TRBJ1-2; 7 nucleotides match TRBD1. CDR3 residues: CASSLTTGKYYGYTF. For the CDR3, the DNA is TGTGCCAGCAGCTTAACGACAGGGAAATACTATGGCTACACCTTC.